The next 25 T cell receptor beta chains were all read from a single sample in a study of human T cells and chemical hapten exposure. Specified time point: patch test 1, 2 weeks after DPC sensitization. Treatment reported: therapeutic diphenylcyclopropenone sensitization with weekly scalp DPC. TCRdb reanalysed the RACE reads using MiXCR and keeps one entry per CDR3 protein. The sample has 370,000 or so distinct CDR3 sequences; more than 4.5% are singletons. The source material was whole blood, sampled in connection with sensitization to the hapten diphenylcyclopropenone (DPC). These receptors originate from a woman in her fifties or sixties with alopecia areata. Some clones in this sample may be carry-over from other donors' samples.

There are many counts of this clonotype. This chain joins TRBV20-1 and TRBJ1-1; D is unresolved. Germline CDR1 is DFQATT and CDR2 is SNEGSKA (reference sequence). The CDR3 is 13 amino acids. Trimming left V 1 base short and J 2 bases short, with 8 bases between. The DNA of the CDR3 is TGCAGTGCTAGAGGTCGGACTAACACTGAAGCTTTCTTT. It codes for CSARGRTNTEAFF.

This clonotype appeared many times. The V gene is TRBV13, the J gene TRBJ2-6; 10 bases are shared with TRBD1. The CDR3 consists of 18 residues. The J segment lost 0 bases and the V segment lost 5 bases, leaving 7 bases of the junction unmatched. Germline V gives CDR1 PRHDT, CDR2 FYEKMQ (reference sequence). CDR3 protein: CASSETGTGDSGANVLTF. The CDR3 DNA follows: TGTGCCAGCAGCGAAACCGGGACAGGGGACTCTGGGGCCAACGTCCTGACTTTC. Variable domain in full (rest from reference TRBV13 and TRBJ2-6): AAGVIQSPRHLIKEKRETATLKCYPIPRHDTVYWYQQGPGQDPQFLISFYEKMQSDKGSIPDRFSAQQFSDYHSELNMSSLELGDSALYFCASSETGTGDSGANVLTFGAGSRLTVL.

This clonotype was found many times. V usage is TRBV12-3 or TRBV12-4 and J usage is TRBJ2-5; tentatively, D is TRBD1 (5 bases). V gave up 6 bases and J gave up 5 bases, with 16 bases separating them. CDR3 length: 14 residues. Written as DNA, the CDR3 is TGTGCCAGCAGCTCTTCCCAGGGATTCGAGACCCAGTACTTC. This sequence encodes CASSSSQGFETQYF.

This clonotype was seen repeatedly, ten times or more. CDR3 loop: CASSFKIYEQYF. The CDR3 DNA follows: TGTGCCAGCAGCTTTAAAATTTACGAGCAGTACTTC. The V call is TRBV11-2, the J call TRBJ2-7; no reliable D call. Trimming cost V 3 bases and J 4 bases, with 7 bases left between them. The germline V gene has CDR1 SGHAT and CDR2 FQNNGV. This CDR3 region has 12 residues.

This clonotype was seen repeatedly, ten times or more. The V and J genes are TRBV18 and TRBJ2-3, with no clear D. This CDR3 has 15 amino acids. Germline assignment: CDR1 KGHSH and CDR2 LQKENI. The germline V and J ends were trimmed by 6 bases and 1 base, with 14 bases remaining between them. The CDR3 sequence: CASSRNSPGTDTQYF. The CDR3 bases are TGTGCCAGCTCGCGAAATTCCCCGGGCACAGATACGCAGTATTTT.

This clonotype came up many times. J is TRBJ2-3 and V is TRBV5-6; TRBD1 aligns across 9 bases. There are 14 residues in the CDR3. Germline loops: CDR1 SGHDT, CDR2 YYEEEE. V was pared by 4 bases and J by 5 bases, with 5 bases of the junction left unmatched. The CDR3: CASSPGTGLDTQYF. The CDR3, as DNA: TGTGCCAGCAGCCCCGGGACAGGGTTAGATACGCAGTATTTT.

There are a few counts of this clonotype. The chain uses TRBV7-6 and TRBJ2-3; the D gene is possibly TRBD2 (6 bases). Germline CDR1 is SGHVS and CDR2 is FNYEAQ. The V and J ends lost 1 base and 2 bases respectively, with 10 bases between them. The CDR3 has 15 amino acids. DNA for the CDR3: TGTGCCAGCAGCTTAGTAGCGGCATACACAGATACGCAGTATTTT. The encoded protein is CASSLVAAYTDTQYF.

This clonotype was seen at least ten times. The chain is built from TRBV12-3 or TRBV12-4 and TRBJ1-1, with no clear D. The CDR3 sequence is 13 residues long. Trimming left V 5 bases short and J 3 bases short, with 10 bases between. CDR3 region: CASSADGYTEAFF. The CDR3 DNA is TGTGCCAGCAGTGCGGACGGGTACACTGAAGCTTTCTTT.

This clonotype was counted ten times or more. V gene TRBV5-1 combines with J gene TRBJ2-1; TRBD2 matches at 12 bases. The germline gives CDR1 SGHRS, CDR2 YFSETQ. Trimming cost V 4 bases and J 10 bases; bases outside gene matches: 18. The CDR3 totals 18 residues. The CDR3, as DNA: TGCGCCAGCAGCACAACTCCGACTAGCGGGAGCACCCAATGGGAGCAGTTCTTC. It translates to CASSTTPTSGSTQWEQFF.

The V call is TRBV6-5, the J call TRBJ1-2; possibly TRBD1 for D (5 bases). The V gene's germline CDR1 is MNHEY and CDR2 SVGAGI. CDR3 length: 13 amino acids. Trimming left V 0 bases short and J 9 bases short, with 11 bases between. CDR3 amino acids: CASSYSQGLSYTF. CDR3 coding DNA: TGTGCCAGCAGTTACTCGCAGGGCCTAAGCTACACCTTC.

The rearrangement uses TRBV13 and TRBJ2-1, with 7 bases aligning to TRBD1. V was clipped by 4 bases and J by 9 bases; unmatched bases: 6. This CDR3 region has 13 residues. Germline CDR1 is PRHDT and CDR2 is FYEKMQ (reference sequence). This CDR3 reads CASSSPTGLEQFF. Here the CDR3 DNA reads TGTGCCAGCAGCTCGCCGACAGGGCTTGAGCAGTTCTTC.

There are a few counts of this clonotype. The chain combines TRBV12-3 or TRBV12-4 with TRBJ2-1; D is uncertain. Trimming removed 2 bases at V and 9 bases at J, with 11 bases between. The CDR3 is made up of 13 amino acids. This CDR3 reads CASSLSVGVEQFF. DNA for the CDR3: TGTGCCAGCAGTTTATCGGTGGGCGTTGAGCAGTTCTTC.

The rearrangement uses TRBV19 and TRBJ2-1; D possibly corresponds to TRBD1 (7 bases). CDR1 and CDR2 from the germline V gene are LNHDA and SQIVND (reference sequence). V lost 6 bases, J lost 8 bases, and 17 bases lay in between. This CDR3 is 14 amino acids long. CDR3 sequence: CASSDRVGSYEQFF. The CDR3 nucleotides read TGTGCCAGTAGCGACAGGGTCGGGAGCTATGAGCAGTTCTTC. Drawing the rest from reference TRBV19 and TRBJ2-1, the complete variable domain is DGGITQSPKYLFRKEGQNVTLSCEQNLNHDAMYWYRQDPGQGLRLIYYSQIVNDFQKGDIAEGYSVSREKKESFPLTVTSAQKNPTAFYLCASSDRVGSYEQFFGPGTRLTVL.

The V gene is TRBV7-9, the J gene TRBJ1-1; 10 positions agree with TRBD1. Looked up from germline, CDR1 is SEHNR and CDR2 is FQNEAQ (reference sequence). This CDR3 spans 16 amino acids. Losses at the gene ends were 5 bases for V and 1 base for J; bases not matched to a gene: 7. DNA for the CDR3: TGTGCCAGCAGCCCCTCGGGACAGGGGAGGAACACTGAAGCTTTCTTT. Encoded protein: CASSPSGQGRNTEAFF.

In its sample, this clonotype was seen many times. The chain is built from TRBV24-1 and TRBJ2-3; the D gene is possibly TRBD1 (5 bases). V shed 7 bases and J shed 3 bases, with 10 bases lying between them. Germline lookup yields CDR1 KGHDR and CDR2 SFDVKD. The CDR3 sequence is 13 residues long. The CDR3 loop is CATSEPGTDTQYF. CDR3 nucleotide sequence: TGTGCCACCAGCGAGCCAGGGACAGATACGCAGTATTTT.

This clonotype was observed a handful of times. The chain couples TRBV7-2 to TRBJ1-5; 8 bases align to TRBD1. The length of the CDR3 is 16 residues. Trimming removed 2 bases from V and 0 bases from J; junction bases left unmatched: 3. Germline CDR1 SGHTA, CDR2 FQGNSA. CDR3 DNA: TGTGCCAGCAGCTTATGGACAGGGACTAGCAATCAGCCCCAGCATTTT. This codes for CASSLWTGTSNQPQHF.

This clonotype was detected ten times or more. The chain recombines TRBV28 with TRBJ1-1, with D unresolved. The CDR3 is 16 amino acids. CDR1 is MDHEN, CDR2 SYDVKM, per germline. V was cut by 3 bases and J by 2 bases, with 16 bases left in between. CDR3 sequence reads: CASSFLVRTKNTEAFF. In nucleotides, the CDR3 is TGTGCCAGCAGTTTTTTGGTCAGGACCAAAAACACTGAAGCTTTCTTT.

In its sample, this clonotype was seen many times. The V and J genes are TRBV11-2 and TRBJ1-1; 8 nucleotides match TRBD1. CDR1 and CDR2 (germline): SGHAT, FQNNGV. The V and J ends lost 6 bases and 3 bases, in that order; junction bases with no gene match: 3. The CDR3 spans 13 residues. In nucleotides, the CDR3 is TGTGCCAGCAGAGGACAGGGTTACACTGAAGCTTTCTTT. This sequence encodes CASRGQGYTEAFF. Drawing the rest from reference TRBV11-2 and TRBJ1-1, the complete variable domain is EAGVAQSPRYKIIEKRQSVAFWCNPISGHATLYWYQQILGQGPKLLIQFQNNGVVDDSQLPKDRFSAERLKGVDSTLKIQPAKLEDSAVYLCASRGQGYTEAFFGQGTRLTVV.

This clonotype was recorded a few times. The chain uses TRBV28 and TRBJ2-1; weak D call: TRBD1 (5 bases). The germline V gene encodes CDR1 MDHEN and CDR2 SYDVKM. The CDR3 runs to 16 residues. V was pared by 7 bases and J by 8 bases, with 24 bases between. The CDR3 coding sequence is TGTGCCAGCACCTTTATGGGCCCGGCAGGGATGCATGAGCAGTTCTTC. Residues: CASTFMGPAGMHEQFF.

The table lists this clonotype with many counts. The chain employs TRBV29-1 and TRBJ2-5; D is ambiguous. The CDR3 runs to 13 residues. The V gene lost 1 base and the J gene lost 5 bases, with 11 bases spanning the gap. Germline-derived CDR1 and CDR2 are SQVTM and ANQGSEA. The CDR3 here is CSVEGRQMETQYF. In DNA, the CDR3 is TGCAGCGTTGAAGGGAGACAAATGGAGACCCAGTACTTC.

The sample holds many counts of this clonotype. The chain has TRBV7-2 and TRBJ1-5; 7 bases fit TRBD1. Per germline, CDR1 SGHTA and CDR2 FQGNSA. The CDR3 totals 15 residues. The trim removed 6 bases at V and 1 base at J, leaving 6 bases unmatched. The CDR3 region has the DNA TGTGCCAGCAGGGAAGGGGGCGGGAGCAATCAGCCCCAGCATTTT. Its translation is CASREGGGSNQPQHF.

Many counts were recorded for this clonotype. The CDR3 coding sequence is TGTGCCAGCAGCCAGGTTGACGTACCCCTCCACTTT. Protein product: CASSQVDVPLHF. The chain couples TRBV3-1 to TRBJ1-6; D unresolved. The CDR3 runs to 12 residues. The germline CDR1 and CDR2 sequences are LGHDT and YNNKEL (reference sequence). With 3 bases removed from V and 12 bases from J, the gap between germline ends came to 9 bases.

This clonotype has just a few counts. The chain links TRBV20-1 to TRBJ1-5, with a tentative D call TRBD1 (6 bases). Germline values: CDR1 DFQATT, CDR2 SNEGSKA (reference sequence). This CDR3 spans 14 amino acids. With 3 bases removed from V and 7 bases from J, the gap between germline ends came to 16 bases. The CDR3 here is CSASTGAGVQPQHF. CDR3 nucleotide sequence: TGCAGTGCTAGTACCGGGGCAGGGGTACAGCCCCAGCATTTT.

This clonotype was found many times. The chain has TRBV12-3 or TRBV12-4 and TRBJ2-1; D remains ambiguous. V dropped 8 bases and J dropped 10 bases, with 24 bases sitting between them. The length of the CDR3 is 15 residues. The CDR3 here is CASCCPASRVGEQFF. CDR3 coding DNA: TGTGCCAGCTGTTGCCCGGCTAGTCGGGTCGGAGAGCAGTTCTTC.

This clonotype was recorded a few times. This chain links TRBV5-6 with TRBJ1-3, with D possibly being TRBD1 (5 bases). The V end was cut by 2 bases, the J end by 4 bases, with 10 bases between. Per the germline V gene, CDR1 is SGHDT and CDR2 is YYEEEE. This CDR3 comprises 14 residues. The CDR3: CASSFNRMGNTIYF. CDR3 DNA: TGTGCCAGCAGCTTTAACAGGATGGGAAACACCATATATTTT. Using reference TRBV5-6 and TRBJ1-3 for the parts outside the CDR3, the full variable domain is DAGVTQSPTHLIKTRGQQVTLRCSPKSGHDTVSWYQQALGQGPQFIFQYYEEEERQRGNFPDRFSGHQFPNYSSELNVNALLLGDSALYLCASSFNRMGNTIYFGEGSWLTVV.